A single TCR beta chain is shown here with its context. This sample was included in a study of blood T cell repertoires in COVID-19. Looking at the study overall: The study drew acute and convalescent COVID-19 samples from the United States, Italy and Spain. Sample material is recorded as cDNA or gDNA derived from T cells, B-cell-depleted T cells, or PBMCs.

Per the original data handling: Scientists estimated how many nucleated cells there were by amplifying reference gene primers. Sequenced by immunoSEQ multiplex PCR; TCRdb stores in-frame clones only, minus some. For V, J and clone size, that table is used; D and trimming come from the DNA. The sample yields 160,000 or so clones, more than 65% seen once. This sequence originates from a woman older than 75 with acute or convalescent COVID-19. The source material was peripheral blood.

As DNA, the CDR3 is TGTGCCAGCAGCACCCCGGGACAGAGACTCTATGGCTACACCTTC. It encodes CASSTPGQRLYGYTF. This rearrangement joins TRBV3-1 (or the pseudogene TRBV3-2) to TRBJ1-2; 7 bases are shared with TRBD1. This CDR3 has 15 residues. The germline V gene encodes CDR1 LGHDT and CDR2 YNNKEL (reference sequence). With V trimmed by 5 bases and J by 4 bases, 10 bases remained unmatched.